This TCR beta chain was recorded in a study of T cells after yellow fever vaccination. This CDR3 region has 14 residues. Germline lookup yields CDR1 SGHRS and CDR2 YFSETQ. Trimming shortened V by 5 bases and J by 2 bases, and 13 bases separated the two germline ends. One entry per CDR3 protein, called by TCRdb with MiXCR from the 5' RACE reads. The table includes 200,000 to 300,000 distinct CDR3 sequences, approximately 6.7% detected once. The receptor was isolated from a man aged 25 to 40 who received the YFV17D yellow fever vaccine. J is TRBJ2-5 and V is TRBV5-1, with D tentatively TRBD2 (5 bases). The specimen was CD4+ T cells sorted from PBMCs, collected on the day of the yellow fever booster vaccination. The CDR3 DNA is TGCGCCAGCAGGGCGGGCTGGTGGCAAGAGACCCAGTACTTC. Translated: CASRAGWWQETQYF.